Presented here are 5 T cell receptor beta chains from one specimen sequenced in a study of cytomegalovirus exposure and HLA in healthy donors (dated by TCRdb to 2016 to 2017). Receptors were amplified or captured by the immunoSEQ multiplex PCR assay. A mixture of 60 forward primers for TCR Vbeta segments and 13 reverse primers for TCR Jbeta segments was used in the multiplex PCR. TCRdb stores this immuneACCESS table with in-frame sequences only. Part of the clones is absent; in the studies checked, under half of the shortfall reflects unresolved V genes, and no reason is known for the rest. Present in this sample are about 130,000 clones, 80% of which were seen just once. 1% of the sample lies in the top ten. Sequencing was done on a sample of PBMCs. Receptors originate from a man aged 35 to 55 in good health and CMV-seronegative.

The V gene is TRBV10-2, the J gene TRBJ2-1, with 7 bases aligning to TRBD2. V was clipped by 7 bases and J by 5 bases; unmatched bases: 11. CDR1 WSHSY and CDR2 SAAADI come from the germline V gene. This CDR3 has 15 residues. This CDR3 reads CASILSGGWDNEQFF. In nucleotides, the CDR3 is TGCGCCAGCATCTTGTCGGGAGGTTGGGACAATGAGCAGTTCTTC.

J is TRBJ2-1 and V is TRBV5-1, with TRBD2 matching over 9 bases. This CDR3 region has 15 residues. V was pared by 0 bases and J by 8 bases, with 6 bases of the junction left unmatched. CDR1 and CDR2 from the germline V gene are SGHRS and YFSETQ. The CDR3 region has the DNA TGCGCCAGCAGCTTGGGGCTAGCGGGAATCGATGAGCAGTTCTTC. Amino acids: CASSLGLAGIDEQFF. The complete variable domain, with remaining parts taken from reference TRBV5-1 and TRBJ2-1, reads KAGVTQTPRYLIKTRGQQVTLSCSPISGHRSVSWYQQTPGQGLQFLFEYFSETQRNKGNFPGRFSGRQFSNSRSEMNVSTLELGDSALYLCASSLGLAGIDEQFFGPGTRLTVL.

The J gene is TRBJ2-1, the V gene TRBV28, with TRBD1 as a possible D gene (6 bases). The length of the CDR3 is 17 residues. V lost 2 bases, J lost 0 bases, and 14 bases lay in between. From germline, CDR1 is MDHEN and CDR2 SYDVKM. The CDR3: CASSLSRGKSSYNEQFF. DNA for the CDR3: TGTGCCAGCAGTTTAAGTAGGGGGAAGAGCTCCTACAATGAGCAGTTCTTC.

V gene TRBV5-4 combines with J gene TRBJ2-1; TRBD2 matches 10 bases. This CDR3 contains 16 residues. CDR1 SGHNT and CDR2 YYREEE come from the germline V gene (reference sequence). V was pared by 0 bases and J by 9 bases, with 9 bases of the junction left unmatched. As DNA, the CDR3 is TGTGCCAGCAGCTTGGCCCCAGCGGGAGGGCTAGGTGAGCAGTTCTTC. Translating it yields CASSLAPAGGLGEQFF.

The CDR3: CASSYGATDTQYF. The CDR3 nucleotides are TGTGCCAGCAGTTACGGAGCAACAGATACGCAGTATTTT. The V call is TRBV6-5, the J call TRBJ2-3, with unresolved D. V lost 2 bases to trimming and J lost 3 bases, with 6 bases between them. The CDR3 extends over 13 amino acids. The germline V gene encodes CDR1 MNHEY and CDR2 SVGAGI.